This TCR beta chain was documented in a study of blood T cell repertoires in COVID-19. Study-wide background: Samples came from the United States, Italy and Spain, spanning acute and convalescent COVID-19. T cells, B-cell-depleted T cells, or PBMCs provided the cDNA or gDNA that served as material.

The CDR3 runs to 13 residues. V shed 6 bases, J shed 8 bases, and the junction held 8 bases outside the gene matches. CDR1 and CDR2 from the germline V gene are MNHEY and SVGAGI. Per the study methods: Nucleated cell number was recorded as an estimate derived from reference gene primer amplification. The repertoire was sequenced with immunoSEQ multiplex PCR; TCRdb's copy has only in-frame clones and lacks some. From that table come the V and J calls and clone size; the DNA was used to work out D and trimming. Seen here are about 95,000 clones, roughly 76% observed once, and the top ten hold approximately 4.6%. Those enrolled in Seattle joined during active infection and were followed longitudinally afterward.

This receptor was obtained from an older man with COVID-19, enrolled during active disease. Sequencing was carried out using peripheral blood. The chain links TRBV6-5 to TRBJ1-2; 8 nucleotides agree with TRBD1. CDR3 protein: CASSPRGREGYTF. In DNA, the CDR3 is TGTGCCAGCAGCCCCAGGGGGCGAGAGGGCTACACCTTC.